A single TCR beta chain is shown here with its context. The sample is drawn from a study of CD8+CD57+ T cells in acquired aplastic anemia. The overall study: When averaged, DNA from sorted CD4+ and CD8+ cells came to approximately 3.2 ug.

J was trimmed by 9 bases and V by 5 bases; bases with no gene match: 12. The CDR3 consists of 14 residues. Germline-derived CDR1 and CDR2 are SGHVS and FQNEAQ. Sequencing was done on patients that had shown CD8+CD57+ cell expansion by flow cytometry. Genomic DNA, the template, was used for profiling of the TCR beta VDJ and CDR3. In TCRdb, the reads were re-called with MiXCR into one record per CDR3 protein. The data hold about 270,000 distinct CDR3 sequences, with around 82% observed a single time. The receptor's source is a human donor with aplastic anemia. The J gene is TRBJ2-7, the V gene TRBV7-8, with 8 bases fitting TRBD2. Input material: sorted CD4+, CD8+, or CD8+CD57+ T cells (not recorded which) from PBMCs. CDR3 protein: CASSVAGGAYTQYF. The DNA for the CDR3 is TGTGCCAGCAGCGTCGCGGGAGGAGCCTATACGCAGTACTTC.